The rows below give T cell receptor beta chains drawn from one sample of a study of T cells in Graves' hyperthyroidism and ophthalmopathy. TCRdb called the multiplex PCR reads again in MiXCR, with one record for every CDR3 protein. The table lists around 690,000 distinct CDR3 sequences, approximately 15% of them singletons. Sequences were obtained from blood. The source of these receptors is a man between 50 and 59 years old with Graves' hyperthyroidism. Both conserved end residues are part of each CDR3. A D gene is named only where the DNA matches it firmly. Rows may omit the clone size; those that give it use once, few, many or a size class.

>.|TRBV19|.|TRBJ2-2
TGTGCCAGTAGGAACGTACAGGACGCGAACACCGGGGAGCTGTTTTTT
CASRNVQDANTGELFF
>.|TRBV30|many|TRBJ2-5
TGTGCCTGGTCGAGTCGGGGCGCTTACCAAGAGACCCAGTACTTC
CAWSSRGAYQETQYF
>.|TRBV19|few|TRBJ2-1
TGTGCCAGTAGTATTAACCGTTACAATGAGCAGTTCTTC
CASSINRYNEQFF
>TRBD1|TRBV11-2|.|TRBJ2-3
TGTGCCAGCAGCCCATTAAAGGGATACAGGGGAGCTATGGGAACGCAGTATTTT
CASSPLKGYRGAMGTQYF
>.|TRBV27|many|TRBJ2-2
TGTGCCAGCGACCCCGGCCGGAACACCGGGGAGCTGTTTTTT
CASDPGRNTGELFF
>TRBD1|TRBV2|many|TRBJ2-7
TGTGCCAGCAAAGGGACAGAGGTGGCCTACGAGCAGTACTTC
CASKGTEVAYEQYF
>TRBD2|TRBV7-2|.|TRBJ2-2
TGTGCCAGCAGCTTTAGACTAGCTGAGAACACCGGGGAGCTGTTTTTT
CASSFRLAENTGELFF
>.|TRBV9|few|TRBJ1-4
TGTGCCAGCAGCTCTAACCAGGGCTGGGAAAAACTGTTTTTT
CASSSNQGWEKLFF
>.|TRBV29-1|many|TRBJ2-3
TGCAGCGTTGAAGGGCTACCTAGCACAGATACGCAGTATTTT
CSVEGLPSTDTQYF
>.|TRBV29-1|many|TRBJ2-5
TGCAGCGTTGAAGGGGGCAGGGTGTCTGAACTCCTGGAGACCCAGTACTTC
CSVEGGRVSELLETQYF
>.|TRBV24-1|many|TRBJ2-1
TGTGCCACCAGTGATCCGGACGGTAGCTCCTACAATGAGCAGTTCTTC
CATSDPDGSSYNEQFF
>.|TRBV20-1|.|TRBJ2-5
TGCAGTGCTAGGGCGCTACATTGGGAAGAGACCCAGTACTTC
CSARALHWEETQYF
>TRBD1|TRBV6-1|many|TRBJ1-6
TGTGCCAGCAGTTGGACAGGTTTATATAATTCACCCCTCCACTTT
CASSWTGLYNSPLHF
>.|TRBV12-3/TRBV12-4|many|TRBJ2-3
TGTGCCAGCAGTCGGGGACCGAGCACAGATACGCAGTATTTT
CASSRGPSTDTQYF
>TRBD2|TRBV12-3/TRBV12-4|many|TRBJ2-1
TGTGCCAGCAGGGAGACTAGCGGGAGACCTGAGCAGTTCTTC
CASRETSGRPEQFF
>TRBD2|TRBV28|many|TRBJ2-7
TGTGCCAGCATCGGGACTAGTTCCGAGCAGTACTTC
CASIGTSSEQYF
>.|TRBV9|.|TRBJ2-1
TGTGCCAGCAGCCCCCCGGGACATTACCATGAGCAGTTCTTC
CASSPPGHYHEQFF
>.|TRBV6-1|many|TRBJ2-4
TGTGCCAGCAGTGAATGGAGGGGGGTTGCCAAAAACATTCAGTACTTC
CASSEWRGVAKNIQYF
>.|TRBV20-1|many|TRBJ1-6
TGCAGTGCCGTAAGCTCCTATAATTCACCCCTCCACTTT
CSAVSSYNSPLHF
>TRBD2|TRBV5-1|many|TRBJ2-7
TGCGCCAGCAGCGGCGGACTAGCGGGGTCCTACGAGCAGTACTTC
CASSGGLAGSYEQYF
>.|TRBV7-2|.|TRBJ2-7
TGTGCCAGCAGCTTTTGGGGGCGGGAGCAGTACTTC
CASSFWGREQYF
>.|TRBV9|.|TRBJ2-2
TGTGCCAGCAGCGTAGTTGTCGACACCGGGGAGCTGTTTTTT
CASSVVVDTGELFF